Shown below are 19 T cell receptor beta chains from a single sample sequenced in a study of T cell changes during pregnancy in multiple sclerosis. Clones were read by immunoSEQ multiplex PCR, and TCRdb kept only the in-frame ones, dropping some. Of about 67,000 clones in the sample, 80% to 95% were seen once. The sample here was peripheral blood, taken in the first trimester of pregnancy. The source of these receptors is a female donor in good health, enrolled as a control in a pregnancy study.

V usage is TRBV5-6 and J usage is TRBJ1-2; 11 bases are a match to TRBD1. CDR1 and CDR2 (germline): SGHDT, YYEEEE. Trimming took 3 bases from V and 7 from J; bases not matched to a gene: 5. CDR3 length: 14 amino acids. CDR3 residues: CASSSGQGAFGYTF. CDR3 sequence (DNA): TGTGCCAGCAGCTCCGGACAGGGGGCTTTTGGCTACACCTTC.

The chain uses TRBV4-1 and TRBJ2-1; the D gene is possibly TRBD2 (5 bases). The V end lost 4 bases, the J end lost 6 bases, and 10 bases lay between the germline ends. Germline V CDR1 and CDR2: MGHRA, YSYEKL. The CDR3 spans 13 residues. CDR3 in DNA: TGCGCCAGCAGCCTGACTATTCTCAATGAGCAGTTCTTC. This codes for CASSLTILNEQFF.

CDR3 loop: CASSRVGGGTMNTEAFF. The DNA for the CDR3 is TGTGCCAGCAGCCGAGTCGGAGGGGGCACGATGAACACTGAAGCTTTCTTT. This chain connects TRBV4-2 to TRBJ1-1; 7 bases align to TRBD1. This CDR3 spans 17 amino acids. V shed 4 bases, J shed 0 bases, and the junction held 11 bases outside the gene matches. Germline CDR1 LGHNA, CDR2 YNFKEQ.

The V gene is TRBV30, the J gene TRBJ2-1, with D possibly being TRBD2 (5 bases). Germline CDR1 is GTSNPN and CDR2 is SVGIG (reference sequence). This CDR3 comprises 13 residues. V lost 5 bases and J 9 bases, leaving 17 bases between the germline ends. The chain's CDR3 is CAWDSSPNIEQFF. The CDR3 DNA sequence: TGTGCCTGGGATTCTAGCCCTAACATTGAGCAGTTCTTC.

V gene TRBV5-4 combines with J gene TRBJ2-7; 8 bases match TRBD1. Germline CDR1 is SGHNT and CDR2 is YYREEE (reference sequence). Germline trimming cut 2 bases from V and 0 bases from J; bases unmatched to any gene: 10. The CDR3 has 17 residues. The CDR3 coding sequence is TGTGCCAGCAGCTTTTCCACCTCCAGGGGGCTCTCCTACGAGCAGTACTTC. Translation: CASSFSTSRGLSYEQYF.

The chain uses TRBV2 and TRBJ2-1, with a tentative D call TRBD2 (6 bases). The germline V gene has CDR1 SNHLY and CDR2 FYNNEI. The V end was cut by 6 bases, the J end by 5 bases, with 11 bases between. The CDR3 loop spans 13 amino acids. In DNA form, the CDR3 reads TGTGCCAGCAGAAGCGGGCCTCACAATGAGCAGTTCTTC. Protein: CASRSGPHNEQFF.

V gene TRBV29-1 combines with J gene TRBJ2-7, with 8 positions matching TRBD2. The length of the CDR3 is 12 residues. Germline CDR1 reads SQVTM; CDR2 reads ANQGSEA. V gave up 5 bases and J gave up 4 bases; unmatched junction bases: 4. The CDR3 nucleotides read TGCAGCGTTAGCGGGAGCAGGTACGAGCAGTACTTC. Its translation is CSVSGSRYEQYF.

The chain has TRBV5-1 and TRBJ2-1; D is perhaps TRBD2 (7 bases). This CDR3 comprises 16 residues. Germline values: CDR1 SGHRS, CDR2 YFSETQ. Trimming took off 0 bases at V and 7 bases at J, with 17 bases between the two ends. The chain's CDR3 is CASSLAPGGSRNEQFF. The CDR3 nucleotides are TGCGCCAGCAGCTTGGCGCCGGGGGGCAGCAGAAATGAGCAGTTCTTC.

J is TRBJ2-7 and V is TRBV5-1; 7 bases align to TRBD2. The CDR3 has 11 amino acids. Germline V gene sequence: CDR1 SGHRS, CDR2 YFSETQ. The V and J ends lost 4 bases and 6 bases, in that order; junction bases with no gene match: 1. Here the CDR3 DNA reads TGCGCCAGCAGCACGGGGGGCGAGCAGTACTTC. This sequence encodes CASSTGGEQYF.

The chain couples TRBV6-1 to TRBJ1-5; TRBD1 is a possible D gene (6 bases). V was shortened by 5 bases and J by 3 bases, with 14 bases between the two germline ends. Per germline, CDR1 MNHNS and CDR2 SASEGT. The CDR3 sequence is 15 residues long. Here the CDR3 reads CASSSSQGLNQPQHF. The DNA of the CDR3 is TGTGCCAGCAGTTCATCACAGGGTCTCAATCAGCCCCAGCATTTT.

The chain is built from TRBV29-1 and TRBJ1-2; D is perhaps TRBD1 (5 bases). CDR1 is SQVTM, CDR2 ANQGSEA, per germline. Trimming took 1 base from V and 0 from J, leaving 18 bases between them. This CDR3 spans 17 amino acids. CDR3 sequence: CSVEGEGGRAANYGYTF. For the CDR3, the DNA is TGCAGCGTTGAAGGAGAGGGAGGCAGGGCAGCTAACTATGGCTACACCTTC.

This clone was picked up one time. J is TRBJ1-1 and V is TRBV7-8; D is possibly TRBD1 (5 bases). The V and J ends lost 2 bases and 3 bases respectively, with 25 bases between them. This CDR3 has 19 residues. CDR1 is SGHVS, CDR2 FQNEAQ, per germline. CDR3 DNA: TGTGCCAGCAGCTTAAATCCCCCTAACGGAGGGGCTGACGACACTGAAGCTTTCTTT. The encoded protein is CASSLNPPNGGADDTEAFF.

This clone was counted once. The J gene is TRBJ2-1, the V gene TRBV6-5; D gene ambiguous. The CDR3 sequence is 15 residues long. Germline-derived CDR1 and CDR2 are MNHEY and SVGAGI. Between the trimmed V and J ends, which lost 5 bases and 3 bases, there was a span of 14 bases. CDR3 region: CASSPVLAGYNEQFF. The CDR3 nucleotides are TGTGCCAGCAGTCCAGTTCTGGCAGGCTACAATGAGCAGTTCTTC.

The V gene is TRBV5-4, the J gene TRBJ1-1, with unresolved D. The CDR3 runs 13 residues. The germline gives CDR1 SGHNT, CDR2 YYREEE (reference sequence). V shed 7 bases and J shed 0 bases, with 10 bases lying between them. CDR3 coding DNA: TGTGCCAGCGCCCGCGGGTTGAACACTGAAGCTTTCTTT. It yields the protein CASARGLNTEAFF. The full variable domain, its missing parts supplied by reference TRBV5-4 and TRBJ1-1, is ETGVTQSPTHLIKTRGQQVTLRCSSQSGHNTVSWYQQALGQGPQFIFQYYREEENGRGNFPPRFSGLQFPNYSSELNVNALELDDSALYLCASARGLNTEAFFGQGTRLTVV.

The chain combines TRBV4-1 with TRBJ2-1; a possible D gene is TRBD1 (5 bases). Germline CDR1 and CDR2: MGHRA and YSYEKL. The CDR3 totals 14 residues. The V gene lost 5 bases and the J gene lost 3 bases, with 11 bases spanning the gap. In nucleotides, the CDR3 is TGCGCCAGCAGCTTCGTAAGGGGCTACAATGAGCAGTTCTTC. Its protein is CASSFVRGYNEQFF.

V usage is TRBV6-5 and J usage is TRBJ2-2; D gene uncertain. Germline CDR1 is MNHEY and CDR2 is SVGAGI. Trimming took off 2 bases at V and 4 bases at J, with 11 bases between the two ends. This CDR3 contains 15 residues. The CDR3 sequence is CASSYMIPSTGELFF. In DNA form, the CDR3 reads TGTGCCAGCAGTTACATGATTCCCAGCACCGGGGAGCTGTTTTTT.

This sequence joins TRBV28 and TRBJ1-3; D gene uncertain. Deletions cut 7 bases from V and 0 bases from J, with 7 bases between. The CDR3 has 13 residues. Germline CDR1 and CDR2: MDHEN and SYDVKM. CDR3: CASNENSGNTIYF. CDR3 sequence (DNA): TGTGCCAGCAACGAGAACTCTGGAAACACCATATATTTT.

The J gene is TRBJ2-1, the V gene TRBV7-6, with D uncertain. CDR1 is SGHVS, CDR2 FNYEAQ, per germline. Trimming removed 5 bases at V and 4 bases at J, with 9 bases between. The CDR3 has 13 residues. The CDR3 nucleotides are TGTGCCAGCAGCCAGACTGGGTACAATGAGCAGTTCTTC. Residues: CASSQTGYNEQFF.

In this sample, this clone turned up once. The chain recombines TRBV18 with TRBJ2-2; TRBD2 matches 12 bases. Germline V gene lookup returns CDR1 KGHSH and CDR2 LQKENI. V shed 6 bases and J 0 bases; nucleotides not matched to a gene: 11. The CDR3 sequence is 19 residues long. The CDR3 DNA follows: TGTGCCAGCTCGCGATCCCGACTAGCGGGAGAACCGAACACCGGGGAGCTGTTTTTT. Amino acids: CASSRSRLAGEPNTGELFF.